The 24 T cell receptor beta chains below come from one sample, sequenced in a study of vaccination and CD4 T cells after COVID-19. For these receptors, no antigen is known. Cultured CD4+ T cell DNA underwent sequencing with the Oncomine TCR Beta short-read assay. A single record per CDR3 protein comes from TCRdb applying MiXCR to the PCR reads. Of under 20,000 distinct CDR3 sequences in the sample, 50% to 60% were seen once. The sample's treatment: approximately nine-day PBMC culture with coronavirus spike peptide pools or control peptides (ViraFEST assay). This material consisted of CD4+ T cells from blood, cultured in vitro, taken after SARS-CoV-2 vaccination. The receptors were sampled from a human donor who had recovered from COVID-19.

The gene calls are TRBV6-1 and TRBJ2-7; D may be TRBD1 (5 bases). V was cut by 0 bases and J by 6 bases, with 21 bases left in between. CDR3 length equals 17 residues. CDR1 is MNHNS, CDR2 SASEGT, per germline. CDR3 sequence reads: CASSEALVGSRTSEQYF. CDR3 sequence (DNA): TGTGCCAGCAGTGAAGCGTTAGTGGGATCAAGGACATCCGAGCAGTACTTC.

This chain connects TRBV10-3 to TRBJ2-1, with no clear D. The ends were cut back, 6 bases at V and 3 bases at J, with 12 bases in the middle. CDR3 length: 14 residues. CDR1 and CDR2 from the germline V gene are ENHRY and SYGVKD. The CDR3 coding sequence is TGTGCCATCAGACCAGAGATGGGCTACAATGAGCAGTTCTTC. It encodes CAIRPEMGYNEQFF.

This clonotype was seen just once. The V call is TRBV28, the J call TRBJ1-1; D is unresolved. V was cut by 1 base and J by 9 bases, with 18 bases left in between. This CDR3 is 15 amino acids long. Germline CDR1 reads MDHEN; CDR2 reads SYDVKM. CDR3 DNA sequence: TGTGCCAGCAGTTTATCTGGAGGGTCCCCCGGGAAAGCTTTCTTT. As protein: CASSLSGGSPGKAFF. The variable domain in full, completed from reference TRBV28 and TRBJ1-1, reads DVKVTQSSRYLVKRTGEKVFLECVQDMDHENMFWYRQDPGLGLRLIYFSYDVKMKEKGDIPEGYSVSREKKERFSLILESASTNQTSMYLCASSLSGGSPGKAFFGQGTRLTVV.

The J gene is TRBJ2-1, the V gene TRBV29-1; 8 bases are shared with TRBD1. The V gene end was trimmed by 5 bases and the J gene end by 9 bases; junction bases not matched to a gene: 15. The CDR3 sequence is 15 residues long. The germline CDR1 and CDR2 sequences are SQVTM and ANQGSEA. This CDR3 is CSVMPQGARSSEQFF. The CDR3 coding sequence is TGCAGCGTTATGCCCCAGGGGGCAAGGTCGAGTGAGCAGTTCTTC.

The CDR3 DNA reads as TGTGCCATCAGTGAAAGTATGGCGGAGACCCAGTACTTC. The encoded protein is CAISESMAETQYF. The gene calls are TRBV10-3 and TRBJ2-5, with no clear D. Germline V gene lookup returns CDR1 ENHRY and CDR2 SYGVKD. This CDR3 comprises 13 residues. The germline V and J ends were trimmed by 3 bases and 5 bases, with 10 bases remaining between them.

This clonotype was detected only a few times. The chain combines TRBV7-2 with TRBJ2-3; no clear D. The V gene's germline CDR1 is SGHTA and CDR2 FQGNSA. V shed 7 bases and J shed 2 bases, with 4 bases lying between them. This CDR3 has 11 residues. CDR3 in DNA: TGTGCCAGCACCCACACAGATACGCAGTATTTT. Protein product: CASTHTDTQYF.

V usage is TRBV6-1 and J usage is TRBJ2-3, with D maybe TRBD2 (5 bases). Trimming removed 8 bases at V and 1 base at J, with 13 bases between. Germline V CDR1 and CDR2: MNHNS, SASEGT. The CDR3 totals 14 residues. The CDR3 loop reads CASGLRPRTDTQYF. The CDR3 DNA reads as TGTGCCAGCGGACTCAGACCACGCACAGATACGCAGTATTTT.

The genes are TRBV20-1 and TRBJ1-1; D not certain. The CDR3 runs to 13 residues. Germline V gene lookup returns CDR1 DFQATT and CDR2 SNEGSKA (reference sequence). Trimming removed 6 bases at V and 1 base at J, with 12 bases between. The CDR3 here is CSARTRRNTEAFF. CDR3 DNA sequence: TGCAGTGCCAGGACCAGGAGGAACACTGAAGCTTTCTTT.

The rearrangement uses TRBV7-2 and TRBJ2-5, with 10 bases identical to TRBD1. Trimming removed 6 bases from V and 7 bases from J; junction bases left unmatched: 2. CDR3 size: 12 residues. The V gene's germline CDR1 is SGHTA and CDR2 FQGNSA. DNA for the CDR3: TGTGCCAGCAGTGGGGACAGGGGGACCCAGTACTTC. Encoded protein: CASSGDRGTQYF.

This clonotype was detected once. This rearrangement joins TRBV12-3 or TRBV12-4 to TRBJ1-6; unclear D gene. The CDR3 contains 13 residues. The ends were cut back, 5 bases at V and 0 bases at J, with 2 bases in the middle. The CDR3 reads CASSTSYNSPLHF. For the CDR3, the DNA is TGTGCCAGCAGTACCTCCTATAATTCACCCCTCCACTTT.

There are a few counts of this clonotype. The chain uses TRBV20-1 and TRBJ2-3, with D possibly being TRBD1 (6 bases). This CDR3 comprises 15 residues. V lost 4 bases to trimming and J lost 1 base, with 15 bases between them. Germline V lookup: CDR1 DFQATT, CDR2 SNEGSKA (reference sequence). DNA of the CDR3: TGCAGTGCTATCAGACAGGACAAGGGCACAGATACGCAGTATTTT. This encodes CSAIRQDKGTDTQYF.

The CDR3 protein is CASSFEANYGYTF. Here the CDR3 DNA reads TGTGCCAGCAGCTTCGAAGCTAACTATGGCTACACCTTC. The chain uses TRBV27 and TRBJ1-2; D gene ambiguous. This CDR3 has 13 amino acids. Trimming cost V 6 bases and J 0 bases, with 8 bases left between them. CDR1 is MNHEY and CDR2 is SMNVEV in the germline V gene (reference sequence).

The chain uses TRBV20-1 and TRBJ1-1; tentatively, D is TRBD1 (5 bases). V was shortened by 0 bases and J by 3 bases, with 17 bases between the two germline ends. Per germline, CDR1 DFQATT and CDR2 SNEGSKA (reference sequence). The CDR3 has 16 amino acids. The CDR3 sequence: CSARDPRRGTDTEAFF. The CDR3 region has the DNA TGCAGTGCTAGAGACCCCCGTCGGGGGACGGACACTGAAGCTTTCTTT.

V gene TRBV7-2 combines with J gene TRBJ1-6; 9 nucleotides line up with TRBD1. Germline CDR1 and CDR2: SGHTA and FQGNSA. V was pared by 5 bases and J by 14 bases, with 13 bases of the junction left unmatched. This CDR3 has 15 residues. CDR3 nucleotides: TGTGCCAGCAGCAAGGACCCGGACAGGGGAGCTTCCCTCCACTTT. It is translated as CASSKDPDRGASLHF. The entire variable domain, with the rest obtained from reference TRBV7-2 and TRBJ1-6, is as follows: GAGVSQSPSNKVTEKGKDVELRCDPISGHTALYWYRQSLGQGLEFLIYFQGNSAPDKSGLPSDRFSAERTGGSVSTLTIQRTQQEDSAVYLCASSKDPDRGASLHFGNGTRLTVT.

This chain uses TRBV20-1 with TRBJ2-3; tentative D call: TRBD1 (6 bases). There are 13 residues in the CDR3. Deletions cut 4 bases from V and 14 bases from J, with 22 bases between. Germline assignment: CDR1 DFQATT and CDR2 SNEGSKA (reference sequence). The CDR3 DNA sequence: TGCAGTGCTACCTCCCGGGCGCGTGGGGGCCGGTATTTT. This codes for CSATSRARGGRYF.

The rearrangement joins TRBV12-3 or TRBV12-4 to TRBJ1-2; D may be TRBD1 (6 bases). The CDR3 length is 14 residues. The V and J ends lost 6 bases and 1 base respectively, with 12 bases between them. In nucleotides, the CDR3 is TGTGCCAGCAGCCCGGGACAACATAACTATGGCTACACCTTC. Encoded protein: CASSPGQHNYGYTF.

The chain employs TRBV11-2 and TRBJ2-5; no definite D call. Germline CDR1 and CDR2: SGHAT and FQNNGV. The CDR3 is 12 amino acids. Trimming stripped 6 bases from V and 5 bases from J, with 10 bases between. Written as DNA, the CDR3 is TGTGCCAGCAGGGGTAGGTCGGAGACCCAGTACTTC. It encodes CASRGRSETQYF.

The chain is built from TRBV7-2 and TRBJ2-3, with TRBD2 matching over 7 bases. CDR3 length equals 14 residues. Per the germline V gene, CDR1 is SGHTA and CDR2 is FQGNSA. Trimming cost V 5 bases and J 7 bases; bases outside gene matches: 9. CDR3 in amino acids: CASSPRGGGNTQYF. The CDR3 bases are TGTGCCAGCAGCCCCCGAGGCGGGGGTAATACGCAGTATTTT.

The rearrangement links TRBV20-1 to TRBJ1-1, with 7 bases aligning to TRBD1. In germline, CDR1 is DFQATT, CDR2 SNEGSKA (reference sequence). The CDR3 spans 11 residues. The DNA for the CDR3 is TGCAGCCCCCTCAGGGGGACTGAAGCTTTCTTT. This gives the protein CSPLRGTEAFF.

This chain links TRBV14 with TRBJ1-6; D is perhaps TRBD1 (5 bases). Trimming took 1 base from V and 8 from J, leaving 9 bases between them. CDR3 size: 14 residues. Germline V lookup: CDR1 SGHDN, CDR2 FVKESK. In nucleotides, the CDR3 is TGTGCCAGCAGCCAAGGACGGGGGGATTCACCCCTCCACTTT. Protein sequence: CASSQGRGDSPLHF.

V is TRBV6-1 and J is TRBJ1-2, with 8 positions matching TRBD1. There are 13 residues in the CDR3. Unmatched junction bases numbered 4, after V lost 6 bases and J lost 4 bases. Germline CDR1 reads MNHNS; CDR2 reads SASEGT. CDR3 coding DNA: TGTGCCAGCAGACCTACAGGGGGCTATGGCTACACCTTC. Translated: CASRPTGGYGYTF.

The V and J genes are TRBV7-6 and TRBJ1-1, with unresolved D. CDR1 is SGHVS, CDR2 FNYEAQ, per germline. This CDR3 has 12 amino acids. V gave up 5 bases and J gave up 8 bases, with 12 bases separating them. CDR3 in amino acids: CASSPNGREAFF. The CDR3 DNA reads TGTGCCAGCAGCCCGAACGGGCGGGAAGCTTTCTTT. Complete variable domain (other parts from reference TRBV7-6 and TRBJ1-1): GAGVSQSPRYKVTKRGQDVALRCDPISGHVSLYWYRQALGQGPEFLTYFNYEAQQDKSGLPNDRFSAERPEGSISTLTIQRTEQRDSAMYRCASSPNGREAFFGQGTRLTVV.

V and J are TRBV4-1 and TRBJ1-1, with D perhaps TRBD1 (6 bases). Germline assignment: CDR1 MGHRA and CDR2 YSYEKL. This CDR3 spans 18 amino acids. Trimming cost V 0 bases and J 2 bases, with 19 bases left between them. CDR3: CASSQEPAQVQGNTEAFF. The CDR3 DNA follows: TGCGCCAGCAGCCAAGAGCCCGCCCAAGTACAGGGTAACACTGAAGCTTTCTTT.

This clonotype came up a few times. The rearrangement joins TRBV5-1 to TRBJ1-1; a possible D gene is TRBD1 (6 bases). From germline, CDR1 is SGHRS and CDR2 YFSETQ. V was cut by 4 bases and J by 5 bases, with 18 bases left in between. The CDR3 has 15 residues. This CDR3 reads CASSPSTGWGTEAFF. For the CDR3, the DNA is TGCGCCAGCAGCCCCTCGACAGGTTGGGGTACTGAAGCTTTCTTT. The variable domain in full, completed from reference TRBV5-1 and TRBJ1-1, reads KAGVTQTPRYLIKTRGQQVTLSCSPISGHRSVSWYQQTPGQGLQFLFEYFSETQRNKGNFPGRFSGRQFSNSRSEMNVSTLELGDSALYLCASSPSTGWGTEAFFGQGTRLTVV.